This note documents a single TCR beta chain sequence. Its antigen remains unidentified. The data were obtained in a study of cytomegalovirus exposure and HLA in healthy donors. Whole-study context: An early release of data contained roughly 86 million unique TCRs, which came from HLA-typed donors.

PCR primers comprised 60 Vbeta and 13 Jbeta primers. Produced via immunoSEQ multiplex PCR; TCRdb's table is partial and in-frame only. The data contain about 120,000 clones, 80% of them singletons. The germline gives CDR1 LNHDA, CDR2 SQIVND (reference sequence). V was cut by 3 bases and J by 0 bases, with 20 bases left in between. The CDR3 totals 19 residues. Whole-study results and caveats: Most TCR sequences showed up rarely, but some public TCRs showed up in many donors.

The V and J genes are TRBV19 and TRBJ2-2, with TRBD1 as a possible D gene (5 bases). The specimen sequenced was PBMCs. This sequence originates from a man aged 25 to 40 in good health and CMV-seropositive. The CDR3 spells CASSMRFGHPFANTGELFF. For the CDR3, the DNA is TGTGCCAGTAGTATGAGGTTTGGACACCCGTTCGCGAACACCGGGGAGCTGTTTTTT.